This T cell receptor beta chain comes out of a study of a mutant IDH1 vaccine in newly diagnosed glioma. Study-wide context: A roughly 62% male, approximately 38% female split and a mean age of 40.4 years characterized treated patients. Beforehand, treatment had been radiotherapy, temozolomide, or both; the majority received both.

Note on this clone: Its antigen is unknown.

Assay: immunoSEQ multiplex PCR; the TCRdb copy retains only in-frame clones and omits some. The sample lists 80,000 to 100,000 clones; roughly 77% were seen once. Overall study findings and caveats: Approximately 93% of patients showed vaccine-induced immune responses across multiple MHC alleles. Pseudoprogression appeared unlinked to shifts in leading peripheral T cell clonotypes.

Described time point: baseline, week 1 (first vaccination visit). The sample's treatment: pre-vaccination baseline after standard-of-care therapy. CDR1 and CDR2 (germline): SGHDN, FVKESK. The CDR3 contains 15 residues. V was pared by 5 bases and J by 4 bases, with 14 bases between. This rearrangement joins TRBV14 to TRBJ1-4; D remains ambiguous. The starting material was PBMCs, obtained from a glioma patient treated with radiotherapy, temozolomide or both. The TCR sequence derives from a man between 35 and 55 years old with glioma. Written as DNA, the CDR3 is TGTGCCAGCAGCACGACGCGAGGGTTTAATGAAAAACTGTTTTTT. It codes for CASSTTRGFNEKLFF.